The 16 T cell receptor beta chains below come from one sample, sequenced in a study of blood T cell repertoires in COVID-19. This table comes from immunoSEQ multiplex PCR, and its TCRdb copy is limited to in-frame clones, with some not included. The sample shows 130,000 to 150,000 clones, over 60% of them seen only once. Sequencing was carried out using peripheral blood. The receptors shown here come from an elderly man with acute or convalescent COVID-19.

In its sample, this clone was seen a few times. The chain has TRBV4-3 and TRBJ2-3, with D possibly TRBD2 on 6 matching bases. Trimming left V 0 bases short and J 0 bases short, with 10 bases between. Germline CDR1 reads LGHNA; CDR2 reads YSLEER. CDR3 size: 16 residues. In nucleotides, the CDR3 is TGCGCCAGCAGCCAAGATGCCGGGACTAGCACAGATACGCAGTATTTT. Protein product: CASSQDAGTSTDTQYF.

The rearrangement joins TRBV7-2 to TRBJ2-4, with 8 positions matching TRBD1. Trimming removed 5 bases from V and 3 bases from J; junction bases left unmatched: 12. The CDR3 covers 17 residues. Germline CDR1 and CDR2: SGHTA and FQGNSA. Here the CDR3 DNA reads TGTGCCAGCAGCACTAGACAGGGGAGATCGGACAAAAACATTCAGTACTTC. Its protein product is CASSTRQGRSDKNIQYF.

The chain uses TRBV9 and TRBJ1-3; D gene ambiguous. Germline V gene sequence: CDR1 SGDLS, CDR2 YYNGEE. Deletions cut 1 base from V and 0 bases from J, with 14 bases between. The CDR3 length is 17 residues. CDR3 nucleotide sequence: TGTGCCAGCAGCGTATCCCCTCCCGAACACTCTGGAAACACCATATATTTT. Protein sequence: CASSVSPPEHSGNTIYF. Drawing the rest from reference TRBV9 and TRBJ1-3, the complete variable domain is DSGVTQTPKHLITATGQRVTLRCSPRSGDLSVYWYQQSLDQGLQFLIQYYNGEERAKGNILERFSAQQFPDLHSELNLSSLELGDSALYFCASSVSPPEHSGNTIYFGEGSWLTVV.

This chain connects TRBV10-3 to TRBJ2-6, with 9 bases that match TRBD1. V dropped 0 bases and J dropped 1; count of bases not matched to a gene: 4. Germline CDR1 reads ENHRY; CDR2 reads SYGVKD. The CDR3 consists of 18 residues. The CDR3 here is CAISESTGGYSGANVLTF. The CDR3 region has the DNA TGTGCCATCAGTGAGTCGACAGGGGGGTATTCTGGGGCCAACGTCCTGACTTTC.

The gene calls are TRBV4-1 and TRBJ1-5; 7 bases match TRBD1. Germline V gene data show CDR1 as MGHRA and CDR2 as YSYEKL. The CDR3 has 18 amino acids. Trimming removed 1 base from V and 1 base from J; junction bases left unmatched: 10. The CDR3 loop is CASSQVRQGRRSNQPQHF. The CDR3 bases are TGCGCCAGCAGCCAAGTGCGACAGGGTAGAAGGAGCAATCAGCCCCAGCATTTT.

The chain carries TRBV28 and TRBJ1-1; D might be TRBD1 (5 bases). From germline, CDR1 is MDHEN and CDR2 SYDVKM. This CDR3 contains 14 residues. V gave up 7 bases and J gave up 1 base, with 13 bases separating them. The DNA for the CDR3 is TGTGCCAGCACTCTACCAACAGGGAACACTGAAGCTTTCTTT. Its protein is CASTLPTGNTEAFF. Looking up the rest from reference TRBV28 and TRBJ1-1 gives the full variable domain: DVKVTQSSRYLVKRTGEKVFLECVQDMDHENMFWYRQDPGLGLRLIYFSYDVKMKEKGDIPEGYSVSREKKERFSLILESASTNQTSMYLCASTLPTGNTEAFFGQGTRLTVV.

V usage is TRBV7-2 and J usage is TRBJ1-2, with 7 bases lining up with TRBD1. After removal of 5 bases from V and 3 bases from J, the junction contained 9 bases not matched to a gene. This CDR3 is built from 15 residues. Per the germline V gene, CDR1 is SGHTA and CDR2 is FQGNSA. CDR3 in DNA: TGTGCCAGCAGCACCCGCACAGGGGCAGACTATGGCTACACCTTC. This translates into CASSTRTGADYGYTF.

The J gene is TRBJ2-2, the V gene TRBV29-1; D not resolved. Trimming shortened V by 6 bases and J by 1 base, and 12 bases separated the two germline ends. Germline loops: CDR1 SQVTM, CDR2 ANQGSEA. The CDR3 runs 14 residues. The CDR3 is CSVEQQENTGELFF. The CDR3 DNA reads TGCAGCGTCGAACAACAAGAGAACACCGGGGAGCTGTTTTTT.

The V gene is TRBV6-2 or TRBV6-3, the J gene TRBJ1-1; 8 bases agree with TRBD1. V trimming: 2 bases; J trimming: 6 bases; junction bases outside the gene matches: 8. The germline CDR1 and CDR2 sequences are MNHEY and SVGEGT. The CDR3 has 15 amino acids. The CDR3 coding sequence is TGTGCCAGCAGTTACGGATTACAGGGGGGATCTGAAGCTTTCTTT. The encoded protein is CASSYGLQGGSEAFF.

This clone was detected only a few times. V is TRBV18 and J is TRBJ2-7; TRBD1 aligns across 7 bases. CDR3 length: 13 amino acids. The germline gives CDR1 KGHSH, CDR2 LQKENI. The junction had 5 bases not matched to a gene; V was cut back by 4 bases and J by 5 bases. The CDR3 sequence: CASSLGTADEQYF. The DNA of the CDR3 is TGTGCCAGCTCACTAGGGACAGCCGACGAGCAGTACTTC.

Turning to this clone: The junction differs from germline at one of its ends, possibly a read error. This chain links TRBV7-9 with TRBJ1-6; D is possibly TRBD1 (5 bases). The CDR3 is made up of 11 amino acids. The germline V gene has CDR1 SEHNR and CDR2 FQNEAQ (reference sequence). DNA for the CDR3: TGTGCCAGCAGCTTAGGCGGGGACCTACTCTTT. This encodes CASSLGGDLLF.

The chain is built from TRBV28 and TRBJ1-5; 8 bases match TRBD1. V trimming: 6 bases; J trimming: 0 bases; junction bases outside the gene matches: 4. CDR1 is MDHEN and CDR2 is SYDVKM in the germline V gene. The length of the CDR3 is 15 residues. CDR3: CASSPGGPSNQPQHF. The CDR3 DNA follows: TGTGCCAGCAGCCCAGGGGGCCCTAGCAATCAGCCCCAGCATTTT.

The V call is TRBV19, the J call TRBJ2-2, with TRBD2 matching over 13 bases. CDR1 is LNHDA, CDR2 SQIVND, per germline (reference sequence). J lost 3 bases, V lost 5 bases, and 3 bases had no gene match. The CDR3 spans 16 residues. CDR3 in amino acids: CASSGLAGDHTGELFF. DNA for the CDR3: TGTGCCAGTAGTGGACTAGCGGGGGATCACACCGGGGAGCTGTTTTTT.

In this sample, this clone turned up once. This rearrangement joins TRBV13 to TRBJ1-6; TRBD1 agrees at 7 bases. The germline CDR1 and CDR2 sequences are PRHDT and FYEKMQ (reference sequence). Losses at the gene ends were 2 bases for V and 10 bases for J; bases not matched to a gene: 8. The CDR3 loop spans 15 amino acids. CDR3 in amino acids: CASSLKQGSYSPLHF. CDR3 nucleotides: TGTGCCAGCAGCTTAAAACAGGGGTCATACTCACCCCTCCACTTT.

The genes are TRBV19 and TRBJ2-7; the match to TRBD1 covers 10 bases. Germline CDR1 LNHDA, CDR2 SQIVND (reference sequence). The CDR3 has 14 amino acids. After removal of 10 bases from V and 3 bases from J, the junction contained 9 bases not matched to a gene. The CDR3 DNA is TGTGCCACCACGTCGACAGGGGGCATCTACGAGCAGTACTTC. This codes for CATTSTGGIYEQYF. Combining the CDR3 with reference TRBV19 and TRBJ2-7 gives the whole variable domain DGGITQSPKYLFRKEGQNVTLSCEQNLNHDAMYWYRQDPGQGLRLIYYSQIVNDFQKGDIAEGYSVSREKKESFPLTVTSAQKNPTAFYLCATTSTGGIYEQYFGPGTRLTVT.

The gene calls are TRBV5-6 and TRBJ1-2; 9 bases match TRBD1. J lost 7 bases, V lost 1 base, and 8 bases had no gene match. The CDR3 loop spans 15 amino acids. Germline V gene data show CDR1 as SGHDT and CDR2 as YYEEEE. In DNA form, the CDR3 reads TGTGCCAGCAGCTTGATACCGGGACAGGGTGGTGGCTACACCTTC. It is translated as CASSLIPGQGGGYTF.